The TCR beta chain described here comes from a study of T cells after yellow fever vaccination. Study-wide results and caveats: Weaker in magnitude, the secondary response showed a faster peak on day 5 versus 15.

With respect to this clonotype: The antigen is undetermined.

TCRdb called the 5' RACE reads again in MiXCR, with one record for every CDR3 protein. This sample yields 500,000 to 650,000 distinct CDR3 sequences, of which around 17% are seen a single time; about 18% belongs to the top ten. This TCR was sampled from a man between 18 and 35 years old who received the YFV17D yellow fever vaccine. This specimen consisted of PBMCs, obtained 5 days after the first yellow fever vaccination.

In DNA, the CDR3 is TGTGCCAGCAGCTCAGAGGGGTGGACTTTTATTGAGCAGTTCTTC. Its protein product is CASSSEGWTFIEQFF. This rearrangement joins TRBV7-9 to TRBJ2-1; D tentatively fits TRBD1 or TRBD2 (5 bases each). This CDR3 has 15 amino acids. Per the germline V gene, CDR1 is SEHNR and CDR2 is FQNEAQ (reference sequence). V lost 4 bases and J 9 bases, leaving 19 bases between the germline ends.